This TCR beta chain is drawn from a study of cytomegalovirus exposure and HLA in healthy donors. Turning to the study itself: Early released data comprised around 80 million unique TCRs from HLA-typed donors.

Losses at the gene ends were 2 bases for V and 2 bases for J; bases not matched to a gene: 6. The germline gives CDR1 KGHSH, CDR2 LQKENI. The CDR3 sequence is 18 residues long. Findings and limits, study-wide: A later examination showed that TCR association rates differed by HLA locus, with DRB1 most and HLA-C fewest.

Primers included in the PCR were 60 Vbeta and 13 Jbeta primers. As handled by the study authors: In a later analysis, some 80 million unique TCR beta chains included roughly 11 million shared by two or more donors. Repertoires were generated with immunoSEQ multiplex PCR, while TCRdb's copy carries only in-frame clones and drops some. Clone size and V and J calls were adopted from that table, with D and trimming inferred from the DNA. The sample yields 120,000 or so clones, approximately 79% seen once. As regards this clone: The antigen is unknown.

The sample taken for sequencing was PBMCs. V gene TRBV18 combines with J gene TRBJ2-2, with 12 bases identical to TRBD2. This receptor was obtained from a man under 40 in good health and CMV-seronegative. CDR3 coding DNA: TGTGCCAGCTCACCAACGACTAGCGGGGGCGTTAACACCGGGGAGCTGTTTTTT. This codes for CASSPTTSGGVNTGELFF. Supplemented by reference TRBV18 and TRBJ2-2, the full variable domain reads NAGVMQNPRHLVRRRGQEARLRCSPMKGHSHVYWYRQLPEEGLKFMVYLQKENIIDESGMPKERFSAEFPKEGPSILRIQQVVRGDSAAYFCASSPTTSGGVNTGELFFGEGSRLTVL.